This is a list of T cell receptor beta chains from one sample in a study of blood T cell repertoires in COVID-19. Only in-frame clones appear in the TCRdb table, and some are missing; sequencing was by immunoSEQ multiplex PCR. The sample yields around 460,000 clones, roughly 89% seen once. Sequencing input: peripheral blood. The source of these receptors is a man younger than 35 with COVID-19, enrolled during active disease. CDR3s include the opening cysteine and the closing phenylalanine or tryptophan. The order of the fields is V gene, CDR3 protein.

v_gene: TRBV11-3; CDR3aa: CASTRSGTSHEQFF
v_gene: TRBV11-2; CDR3aa: CASSLAQSEQFF
v_gene: TRBV28; CDR3aa: CASSPGTGLNEQYF
v_gene: TRBV6-1; CDR3aa: CASSEGQGNSYEQYF
v_gene: TRBV6-5; CDR3aa: CASSSDRGPKDTQYF
v_gene: TRBV3-1/TRBV3-2; CDR3aa: CASSQRGGTEAFF
v_gene: TRBV18; CDR3aa: CASSLRSGGRTDTQYF
v_gene: TRBV6-2/TRBV6-3; CDR3aa: CASSKALTGGYEQFF
v_gene: TRBV19; CDR3aa: CASSPRLGQGHYEQYF
v_gene: TRBV19; CDR3aa: CASSPSGQDRHKLFF
v_gene: TRBV3-1/TRBV3-2; CDR3aa: CASSSGHSGNTIYF
v_gene: TRBV11-3; CDR3aa: CASSLEMLAGTDTQYF
v_gene: TRBV30; CDR3aa: CAWSVKFAGAFGETQYF
v_gene: TRBV7-9; CDR3aa: CASSRQGNQPQHF
v_gene: TRBV30; CDR3aa: CAWSGGQGIAEQYF
v_gene: TRBV12-3/TRBV12-4; CDR3aa: CASSRGTWVQYF
v_gene: TRBV18; CDR3aa: CASSPGVVGVDEQYF
v_gene: TRBV7-6; CDR3aa: CASSRGLAGYTGELFF
v_gene: TRBV5-4; CDR3aa: CASSLVNLIDRGLYGYTF
v_gene: TRBV7-3; CDR3aa: CASSLGSGETQYF
v_gene: TRBV5-1; CDR3aa: CASRTGGKWETQYF
v_gene: TRBV5-1; CDR3aa: CASSITGSGNTEAFF
v_gene: TRBV12-5; CDR3aa: CASGLAPLTSGGPSPHTDTQYF
v_gene: TRBV5-6; CDR3aa: CASSFTGTTLNTEAFF
v_gene: TRBV2; CDR3aa: CASSLAGGARTQYF
v_gene: TRBV1; CDR3aa: CTSSNRDREVANQPQHF
v_gene: TRBV5-6; CDR3aa: CASSLAGVNEQFF
v_gene: TRBV19; CDR3aa: CASSDHRGRTEAFF
v_gene: TRBV10-3; CDR3aa: CAISAAGAQETQYF
v_gene: TRBV6-5; CDR3aa: CASSAGDSTYEQYF
v_gene: TRBV9; CDR3aa: CASSFSGRTDTQYF
v_gene: TRBV6-1; CDR3aa: CASSDAGFMNTEAFF
v_gene: TRBV4-2; CDR3aa: CASSQDGRTDTQYF
v_gene: TRBV7-9; CDR3aa: CASSLAVAGEYEQYF
v_gene: TRBV7-9; CDR3aa: CASSLVGRQGSYEQYF
v_gene: TRBV11-1; CDR3aa: CASSFEEGQPQHF
v_gene: TRBV7-6; CDR3aa: CASSLNTQGAGGYTF
v_gene: TRBV3-1/TRBV3-2; CDR3aa: CASSQAPSQAFF
v_gene: TRBV5-1; CDR3aa: CASSLYRGGEKLFF
v_gene: TRBV4-2; CDR3aa: CASSQSLSAGGQETQYF
v_gene: TRBV6-5; CDR3aa: CASRAGGYTDTQYF
v_gene: TRBV30; CDR3aa: CAWSSGLVYNEQFF
v_gene: TRBV11-2; CDR3aa: CASSSYRGRMDTEAFF
v_gene: TRBV5-5; CDR3aa: CASSFPGQGVNGYTF
v_gene: TRBV27; CDR3aa: CASKSGGFSYEQYF
v_gene: TRBV2; CDR3aa: CASSERQGSLDEQYF
v_gene: TRBV6-6; CDR3aa: CASRKRERTYNEQFF
v_gene: TRBV7-8; CDR3aa: CASSLGGTHTGELFF
v_gene: TRBV19; CDR3aa: CASMAGNQPQHF
v_gene: TRBV3-1/TRBV3-2; CDR3aa: CASSQAGGETQYF
v_gene: TRBV27; CDR3aa: CASSPGMGYTF
v_gene: TRBV15; CDR3aa: CATSTQGKDGELFF